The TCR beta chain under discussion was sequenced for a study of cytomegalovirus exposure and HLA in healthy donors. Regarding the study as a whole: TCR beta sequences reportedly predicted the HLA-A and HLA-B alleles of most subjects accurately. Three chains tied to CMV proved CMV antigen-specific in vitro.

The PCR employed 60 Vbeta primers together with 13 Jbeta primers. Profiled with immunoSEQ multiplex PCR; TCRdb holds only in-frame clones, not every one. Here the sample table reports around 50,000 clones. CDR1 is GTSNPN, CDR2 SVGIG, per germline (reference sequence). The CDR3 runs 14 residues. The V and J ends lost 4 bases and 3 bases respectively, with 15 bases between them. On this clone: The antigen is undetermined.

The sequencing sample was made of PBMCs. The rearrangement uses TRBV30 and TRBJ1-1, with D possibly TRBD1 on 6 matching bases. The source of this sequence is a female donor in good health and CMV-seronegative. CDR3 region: CAWTDTGRYTEAFF. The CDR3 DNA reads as TGTGCCTGGACTGACACAGGGCGCTACACTGAAGCTTTCTTT.